A selection of T cell receptor beta chains follows, all from one sample in a study of blood T cell repertoires in COVID-19. Data came from immunoSEQ multiplex PCR; TCRdb stores just in-frame clones and leaves some out. The table has approximately 50,000 clones, around 87% seen once. Sequenced: peripheral blood. These receptors originate from a man aged 50 to 60 with active COVID-19. The CDR3 runs from the conserved cysteine through the conserved F or W. The order of the fields is V gene, J gene, clone size, D gene, CDR3 DNA, CDR3 protein. D genes are given only for firm matches. Rows may omit the clone size; those that give it use once, few, many or a size class.

V: TRBV27
J: TRBJ1-1
size: .
D: .
DNA: TGTGCCAGCAGTTTAAAGCCAGGAGGAAACACTGAAGCTTTCTTT
CDR3: CASSLKPGGNTEAFF

V: TRBV7-2
J: TRBJ2-5
size: .
D: .
DNA: TGTGCCAGCAGCTTAGGGACTACACAAGAGACCCAGTACTTC
CDR3: CASSLGTTQETQYF

V: TRBV5-4
J: TRBJ2-5
size: .
D: .
DNA: TGTGCCAGCAGCATCGGAGGCTCAAGTGTTGAGACCCAGTACTTC
CDR3: CASSIGGSSVETQYF

V: TRBV11-2
J: TRBJ2-5
size: .
D: TRBD2
DNA: TGTGCCAGCAGCCCAGGACTAGCGGGAGCTTGGGAGACCCAGTACTTC
CDR3: CASSPGLAGAWETQYF

V: TRBV11-3
J: TRBJ1-1
size: once
D: .
DNA: TGTGCCAGCAGCTTAGTTTCGGGGGTTGAAGCTTTCTTT
CDR3: CASSLVSGVEAFF

V: TRBV10-2
J: TRBJ1-6
size: .
D: .
DNA: TGCGCCAGCAGTGAGTCGCGAGCTGATAATTCACCCCTCCACTTT
CDR3: CASSESRADNSPLHF

V: TRBV6-1
J: TRBJ2-7
size: .
D: TRBD1
DNA: TGTGCCAGCAGTGAACAGACAGGGGTCAACTCCTACGAGCAGTACTTC
CDR3: CASSEQTGVNSYEQYF

V: TRBV7-8
J: TRBJ2-5
size: .
D: TRBD1
DNA: TGTGCCAGCAACCCGGACAGGGGACTTTTCGCGGAGACCCAGTACTTC
CDR3: CASNPDRGLFAETQYF

V: TRBV18
J: TRBJ2-5
size: .
D: .
DNA: TGTGCCAGCTCACCGACAGGACCGGAGACCCAGTACTTC
CDR3: CASSPTGPETQYF

V: TRBV9
J: TRBJ2-7
size: .
D: TRBD2
DNA: TGTGCCAGCAGCCACGAAGTAGCGGGAGGGTCCTACGAGCAGTACTTC
CDR3: CASSHEVAGGSYEQYF

V: TRBV6-1
J: TRBJ1-1
size: .
D: .
DNA: TGTGCCAGCAGTGTAGGGGAGTGGACAGTGACTATGAACACTGAAGCTTTCTTT
CDR3: CASSVGEWTVTMNTEAFF

V: TRBV18
J: TRBJ2-1
size: .
D: .
DNA: TGTGCCAGCTCACCGCGGACAGAAAATGAGCAGTTCTTC
CDR3: CASSPRTENEQFF

V: TRBV28
J: TRBJ1-4
size: .
D: .
DNA: TGTGCCAGCAGTTTGCAGGGTCCGGGTGAAAAACTGTTTTTT
CDR3: CASSLQGPGEKLFF

V: TRBV9
J: TRBJ2-7
size: .
D: TRBD2
DNA: TGTGCCAGCAGCGTAACTAGCGGGAGTTACGAGCAGTACTTC
CDR3: CASSVTSGSYEQYF

V: TRBV7-8
J: TRBJ2-5
size: .
D: TRBD1
DNA: TGTGCCAGCAGCTTAGCGCGGTGGAAACAGGGGGGAGAGACCCAGTACTTC
CDR3: CASSLARWKQGGETQYF

V: TRBV11-3
J: TRBJ2-1
size: .
D: .
DNA: TGTGCCAGCAGCTTGGGTGACGGGTGGTACAATGAGCAGTTCTTC
CDR3: CASSLGDGWYNEQFF

V: TRBV4-2
J: TRBJ1-2
size: once
D: TRBD1
DNA: TGTGCCAGCAGCCAAGCGCGGAGGACAGGGGGCTATGGCTACACCTTC
CDR3: CASSQARRTGGYGYTF

V: TRBV5-1
J: TRBJ2-2
size: once
D: .
DNA: TGCGCCAGCAGCGCCTGGGACTCCGACACCGGGGAGCTGTTTTTT
CDR3: CASSAWDSDTGELFF

V: TRBV7-9
J: TRBJ2-3
size: once
D: TRBD2
DNA: TGTGCCAGCAGCTCATCACCGGGACTAGCTACTTTCACAGATACGCAGTATTTT
CDR3: CASSSSPGLATFTDTQYF

V: TRBV3-1/TRBV3-2
J: TRBJ2-5
size: medium-sized
D: .
DNA: TGTGCCAGCGCTAAACAGGGATGGGGAGAGACCCAGTACTTC
CDR3: CASAKQGWGETQYF

V: TRBV21-1
J: TRBJ2-3
size: .
D: .
DNA: TGTGCCAGCACCGATCTGGGACTCTCCACAGATACGCAGTATTTT
CDR3: CASTDLGLSTDTQYF

V: TRBV27
J: TRBJ2-2
size: .
D: .
DNA: TGTGCCAGCAGTTTAGGCACTTCGGGCACCGGGGAGCTGTTTTTT
CDR3: CASSLGTSGTGELFF